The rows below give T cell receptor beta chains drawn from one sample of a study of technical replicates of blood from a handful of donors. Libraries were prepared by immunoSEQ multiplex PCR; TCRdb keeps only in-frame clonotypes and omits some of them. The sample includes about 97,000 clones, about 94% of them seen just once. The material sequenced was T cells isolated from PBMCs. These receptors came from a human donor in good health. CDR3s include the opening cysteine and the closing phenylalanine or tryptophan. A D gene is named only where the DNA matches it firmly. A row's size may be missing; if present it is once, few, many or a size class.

CDR3 protein: CASSLRTGGLTGELFF
CDR3 DNA: TGTGCCAGCAGCCTTCGGACAGGGGGTTTGACCGGGGAGCTGTTTTTT
J gene: TRBJ2-2
V gene: TRBV9
clone size: NA
D gene: TRBD1

CDR3 protein: CASSIGLRTNEQFF
CDR3 DNA: TGTGCCAGTAGTATAGGACTACGTACCAATGAGCAGTTCTTC
J gene: TRBJ2-1
V gene: TRBV19
clone size: NA
D gene: NA

CDR3 protein: CASSPGVVGNTEAFF
CDR3 DNA: TGTGCCAGCAGCCCGGGAGTAGTTGGGAACACTGAAGCTTTCTTT
J gene: TRBJ1-1
V gene: TRBV9
clone size: NA
D gene: NA

CDR3 protein: CASSIRTGLWEQFF
CDR3 DNA: TGTGCCAGCAGCATTCGGACAGGGCTTTGGGAGCAGTTCTTC
J gene: TRBJ2-1
V gene: TRBV5-6
clone size: NA
D gene: TRBD1

CDR3 protein: CASRLRTTLVQYF
CDR3 DNA: TGTGCCAGCAGGTTACGGACTACCCTCGTGCAGTACTTC
J gene: TRBJ2-7
V gene: TRBV2
clone size: few
D gene: NA

CDR3 protein: CASSFERELSYEQYF
CDR3 DNA: TGCGCCAGCAGCTTCGAGCGGGAGCTCTCCTACGAGCAGTACTTC
J gene: TRBJ2-7
V gene: TRBV5-1
clone size: NA
D gene: TRBD2

CDR3 protein: CASSQVGLVGNEQFF
CDR3 DNA: TGCGCCAGCAGCCAAGTGGGACTAGTGGGGAATGAGCAGTTCTTC
J gene: TRBJ2-1
V gene: TRBV4-1
clone size: NA
D gene: TRBD2

CDR3 protein: CASSSGTSGTDTQYF
CDR3 DNA: TGTGCCAGCAGCTCCGGGACTAGCGGGACAGATACGCAGTATTTT
J gene: TRBJ2-3
V gene: TRBV6-6
clone size: NA
D gene: TRBD2

CDR3 protein: CATSRLQRGDEQFF
CDR3 DNA: TGTGCCACCAGCAGACTACAGCGGGGGGATGAGCAGTTCTTC
J gene: TRBJ2-1
V gene: TRBV15
clone size: NA
D gene: TRBD2

CDR3 protein: CASSLASGTNNEQFF
CDR3 DNA: TGTGCTAGCAGCTTAGCGTCTGGGACTAACAATGAGCAGTTCTTC
J gene: TRBJ2-1
V gene: TRBV7-7
clone size: once
D gene: TRBD2

CDR3 protein: CASSEQGPHEQFF
CDR3 DNA: TGTGCCAGCAGTGAGCAGGGGCCCCATGAGCAGTTCTTC
J gene: TRBJ2-1
V gene: TRBV27
clone size: NA
D gene: NA

CDR3 protein: CASSLAGALNTEAFF
CDR3 DNA: TGTGCCAGCAGTTTGGCAGGGGCATTGAACACTGAAGCTTTCTTT
J gene: TRBJ1-1
V gene: TRBV27
clone size: NA
D gene: NA

CDR3 protein: CASSSPSGWYNEQFF
CDR3 DNA: TGTGCCAGCAGCTCCCCTAGCGGGTGGTACAATGAGCAGTTCTTC
J gene: TRBJ2-1
V gene: TRBV7-2
clone size: NA
D gene: TRBD2

CDR3 protein: CASSKPDRGNYGYTF
CDR3 DNA: TGTGCCAGCAGCAAACCGGACAGGGGAAACTATGGCTACACCTTC
J gene: TRBJ1-2
V gene: TRBV21-1
clone size: NA
D gene: NA

CDR3 protein: CASSVGPDRDYEQYF
CDR3 DNA: TGTGCCAGCAGCGTAGGGCCGGACAGGGATTACGAGCAGTACTTC
J gene: TRBJ2-7
V gene: TRBV9
clone size: NA
D gene: TRBD1

CDR3 protein: CASSGGVRGAGLANTGELFF
CDR3 DNA: TGTGCCAGCAGCGGGGGGGTACGGGGAGCGGGACTAGCGAACACCGGGGAGCTGTTTTTT
J gene: TRBJ2-2
V gene: TRBV21-1
clone size: NA
D gene: NA

CDR3 protein: CSVEDRSVGSGNEADTQYF
CDR3 DNA: TGCAGCGTTGAAGATCGTAGCGTGGGTAGCGGGAATGAAGCAGATACGCAGTATTTT
J gene: TRBJ2-3
V gene: TRBV29-1
clone size: NA
D gene: TRBD2

CDR3 protein: CASTAAPLYGYTF
CDR3 DNA: TGTGCCAGCACTGCCGCCCCACTCTATGGCTACACCTTC
J gene: TRBJ1-2
V gene: TRBV6-1
clone size: NA
D gene: NA

CDR3 protein: CASSPGTGGFSYEQYF
CDR3 DNA: TGTGCCAGCAGCCCGGGGACAGGGGGCTTCTCCTACGAGCAGTACTTC
J gene: TRBJ2-7
V gene: TRBV11-2
clone size: NA
D gene: TRBD1

CDR3 protein: CASSLTPAGGPGEQYF
CDR3 DNA: TGTGCCAGCAGCTTAACGCCGGCGGGAGGGCCGGGGGAGCAGTACTTC
J gene: TRBJ2-7
V gene: TRBV7-3
clone size: NA
D gene: TRBD2

CDR3 protein: CASFRGATLSGANVLTF
CDR3 DNA: TGTGCCAGCTTCCGGGGGGCGACCCTCTCTGGGGCCAACGTCCTGACTTTC
J gene: TRBJ2-6
V gene: TRBV28
clone size: NA
D gene: NA

CDR3 protein: CSVVPPDRTQYEQYF
CDR3 DNA: TGCAGCGTTGTTCCGCCGGACAGGACCCAATACGAGCAGTACTTC
J gene: TRBJ2-7
V gene: TRBV29-1
clone size: NA
D gene: TRBD1

CDR3 protein: CASTPGTSGTGELFF
CDR3 DNA: TGTGCCAGCACCCCCGGGACTAGCGGCACCGGGGAGCTGTTTTTT
J gene: TRBJ2-2
V gene: TRBV7-8
clone size: once
D gene: TRBD2

CDR3 protein: CASSLYTGYPTEAFF
CDR3 DNA: TGTGCCAGCAGCTTGTACACAGGGTATCCCACTGAAGCTTTCTTT
J gene: TRBJ1-1
V gene: TRBV11-3
clone size: NA
D gene: NA

CDR3 protein: CASSAPGTGVTGELFF
CDR3 DNA: TGTGCCAGCAGCGCCCCCGGGACAGGGGTGACCGGGGAGCTGTTTTTT
J gene: TRBJ2-2
V gene: TRBV9
clone size: NA
D gene: TRBD1

CDR3 protein: CASSEVFAGLEAFF
CDR3 DNA: TGTGCCAGCAGTGAGGTGTTTGCAGGGCTTGAAGCTTTCTTT
J gene: TRBJ1-1
V gene: TRBV2
clone size: few
D gene: NA

CDR3 protein: CASSAIGQFRTDTQYF
CDR3 DNA: TGTGCCAGCAGCGCCATTGGACAGTTCCGCACAGATACGCAGTATTTT
J gene: TRBJ2-3
V gene: TRBV14
clone size: NA
D gene: NA

CDR3 protein: CSGTDHTGELFF
CDR3 DNA: TGCAGCGGAACAGATCACACCGGGGAGCTGTTTTTT
J gene: TRBJ2-2
V gene: TRBV29-1
clone size: NA
D gene: NA

CDR3 protein: CASSTHSGRASAEQFF
CDR3 DNA: TGTGCCAGCAGTACCCATAGCGGGAGGGCCTCGGCTGAGCAGTTCTTC
J gene: TRBJ2-1
V gene: TRBV2
clone size: NA
D gene: TRBD2

CDR3 protein: CASSRTGGVDTQYF
CDR3 DNA: TGCGCCAGCAGCCGAACGGGAGGGGTAGATACGCAGTATTTT
J gene: TRBJ2-3
V gene: TRBV4-1
clone size: NA
D gene: TRBD2

CDR3 protein: CASSLSTGWPTSSYNEQFF
CDR3 DNA: TGTGCCAGCAGTTTATCGACAGGGTGGCCCACGAGCTCCTACAATGAGCAGTTCTTC
J gene: TRBJ2-1
V gene: TRBV27
clone size: NA
D gene: TRBD1

CDR3 protein: CAISESLRGSTDTQYF
CDR3 DNA: TGTGCCATCAGTGAGTCCCTACGAGGTAGCACAGATACGCAGTATTTT
J gene: TRBJ2-3
V gene: TRBV10-3
clone size: NA
D gene: NA

CDR3 protein: CASSLLGLAPNEQFF
CDR3 DNA: TGTGCCAGCAGCTTATTAGGGCTAGCACCCAATGAGCAGTTCTTC
J gene: TRBJ2-1
V gene: TRBV7-9
clone size: NA
D gene: NA

CDR3 protein: CSVASGREKLFF
CDR3 DNA: TGCAGCGTTGCGTCAGGGCGAGAAAAACTGTTTTTT
J gene: TRBJ1-4
V gene: TRBV29-1
clone size: once
D gene: NA

CDR3 protein: CSASAGNPSYNEQFF
CDR3 DNA: TGCAGCGCCTCAGCAGGGAACCCCTCCTACAATGAGCAGTTCTTC
J gene: TRBJ2-1
V gene: TRBV29-1
clone size: NA
D gene: NA

CDR3 protein: CASKGNLNTEAFF
CDR3 DNA: TGTGCCAGTAAGGGGAACCTGAACACTGAAGCTTTCTTT
J gene: TRBJ1-1
V gene: TRBV19
clone size: NA
D gene: NA

CDR3 protein: CASSIRLSSTDTQYF
CDR3 DNA: TGTGCCAGTAGTATACGCCTCAGTAGCACAGATACGCAGTATTTT
J gene: TRBJ2-3
V gene: TRBV19
clone size: NA
D gene: NA

CDR3 protein: CASSYTGGIQETQYF
CDR3 DNA: TGTGCCAGCAGTTACACAGGGGGAATTCAAGAGACCCAGTACTTC
J gene: TRBJ2-5
V gene: TRBV6-6
clone size: NA
D gene: TRBD1

CDR3 protein: CAISESGRAAGGRVGYTF
CDR3 DNA: TGTGCCATCAGTGAGTCGGGTCGGGCGGCAGGGGGAAGAGTTGGCTACACCTTC
J gene: TRBJ1-2
V gene: TRBV10-3
clone size: few
D gene: TRBD1

CDR3 protein: CASSLTDLHEQFF
CDR3 DNA: TGTGCCAGCAGTCTGACAGATCTCCATGAGCAGTTCTTC
J gene: TRBJ2-1
V gene: TRBV11-2
clone size: NA
D gene: NA

CDR3 protein: CASSESAAGELFF
CDR3 DNA: TGCGCCAGCAGTGAGTCTGCGGCCGGGGAGCTGTTTTTT
J gene: TRBJ2-2
V gene: TRBV10-2
clone size: NA
D gene: NA

CDR3 protein: CAWNSGTLGANVLTF
CDR3 DNA: TGTGCCTGGAACTCCGGGACACTCGGGGCCAACGTCCTGACTTTC
J gene: TRBJ2-6
V gene: TRBV30
clone size: once
D gene: NA

CDR3 protein: CASSPTGAREAFF
CDR3 DNA: TGTGCCAGCAGCCCCACAGGGGCCCGGGAAGCTTTCTTT
J gene: TRBJ1-1
V gene: TRBV7-9
clone size: NA
D gene: TRBD1

CDR3 protein: CASSSQGSVNEQYF
CDR3 DNA: TGTGCCAGCAGTTCCCAGGGATCCGTTAACGAGCAGTACTTC
J gene: TRBJ2-7
V gene: TRBV28
clone size: NA
D gene: NA

CDR3 protein: CASSSRSGPTPYNEQFF
CDR3 DNA: TGCGCCAGCAGCAGCCGGAGCGGCCCAACGCCCTACAATGAGCAGTTCTTC
J gene: TRBJ2-1
V gene: TRBV5-1
clone size: NA
D gene: NA

CDR3 protein: CASSQQSAGVLETQYF
CDR3 DNA: TGTGCCAGCAGCCAGCAGTCAGCGGGAGTTTTGGAGACCCAGTACTTC
J gene: TRBJ2-5
V gene: TRBV7-8
clone size: NA
D gene: TRBD2

CDR3 protein: CSVDTGYGEKLFF
CDR3 DNA: TGCAGCGTAGATACAGGGTATGGTGAAAAACTGTTTTTT
J gene: TRBJ1-4
V gene: TRBV29-1
clone size: NA
D gene: NA

CDR3 protein: CASSLGAGVYEQYF
CDR3 DNA: TGTGCCAGCAGTTTGGGTGCGGGAGTATACGAGCAGTACTTC
J gene: TRBJ2-7
V gene: TRBV6-5
clone size: NA
D gene: TRBD2

CDR3 protein: CAWSVYLAVEAFF
CDR3 DNA: TGTGCCTGGAGTGTATATCTGGCGGTAGAGGCTTTCTTT
J gene: TRBJ1-1
V gene: TRBV30
clone size: NA
D gene: NA

CDR3 protein: CSVVQGPEAFF
CDR3 DNA: TGCAGCGTTGTTCAGGGTCCTGAAGCTTTCTTT
J gene: TRBJ1-1
V gene: TRBV29-1
clone size: NA
D gene: NA

CDR3 protein: CASSLPGGAADTQYF
CDR3 DNA: TGTGCCAGCAGCTTACCAGGAGGGGCCGCAGATACGCAGTATTTT
J gene: TRBJ2-3
V gene: TRBV7-3
clone size: NA
D gene: NA

CDR3 protein: CASSFGGGGKETQYF
CDR3 DNA: TGTGCCAGCAGCTTTGGTGGCGGGGGCAAAGAGACCCAGTACTTC
J gene: TRBJ2-5
V gene: TRBV7-9
clone size: NA
D gene: NA

CDR3 protein: CATSPTGVDEKLFF
CDR3 DNA: TGTGCCACCAGCCCGACCGGGGTTGATGAAAAACTGTTTTTT
J gene: TRBJ1-4
V gene: TRBV15
clone size: NA
D gene: NA

CDR3 protein: CASSSRDRWADTQYF
CDR3 DNA: TGTGCCAGCAGCTCCCGGGACAGGTGGGCAGATACGCAGTATTTT
J gene: TRBJ2-3
V gene: TRBV7-2
clone size: once
D gene: TRBD1

CDR3 protein: CAWRGQLAGELFF
CDR3 DNA: TGTGCCTGGAGAGGACAGTTAGCCGGGGAGCTGTTTTTT
J gene: TRBJ2-2
V gene: TRBV30
clone size: NA
D gene: NA

CDR3 protein: CASSVDRGRDEKLFF
CDR3 DNA: TGCGCCAGCAGCGTGGACAGGGGAAGGGATGAAAAACTGTTTTTT
J gene: TRBJ1-4
V gene: TRBV5-1
clone size: NA
D gene: TRBD1

CDR3 protein: CARPDSRSGNTIYF
CDR3 DNA: TGTGCCAGGCCGGACAGCCGCTCTGGAAACACCATATATTTT
J gene: TRBJ1-3
V gene: TRBV7-2
clone size: NA
D gene: NA